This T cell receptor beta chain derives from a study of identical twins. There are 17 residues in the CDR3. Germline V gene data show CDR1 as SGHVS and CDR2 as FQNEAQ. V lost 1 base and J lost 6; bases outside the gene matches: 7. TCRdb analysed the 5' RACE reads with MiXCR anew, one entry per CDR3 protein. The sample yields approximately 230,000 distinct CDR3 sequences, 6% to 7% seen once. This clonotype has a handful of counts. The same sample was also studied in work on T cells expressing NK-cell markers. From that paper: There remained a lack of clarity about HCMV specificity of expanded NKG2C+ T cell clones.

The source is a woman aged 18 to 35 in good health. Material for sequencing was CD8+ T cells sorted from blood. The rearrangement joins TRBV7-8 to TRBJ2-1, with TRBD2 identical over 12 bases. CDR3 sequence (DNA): TGTGCCAGCAGCTTAGAGGGGGGACTAGCGGGCGCCAATGAGCAGTTCTTC. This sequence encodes CASSLEGGLAGANEQFF.